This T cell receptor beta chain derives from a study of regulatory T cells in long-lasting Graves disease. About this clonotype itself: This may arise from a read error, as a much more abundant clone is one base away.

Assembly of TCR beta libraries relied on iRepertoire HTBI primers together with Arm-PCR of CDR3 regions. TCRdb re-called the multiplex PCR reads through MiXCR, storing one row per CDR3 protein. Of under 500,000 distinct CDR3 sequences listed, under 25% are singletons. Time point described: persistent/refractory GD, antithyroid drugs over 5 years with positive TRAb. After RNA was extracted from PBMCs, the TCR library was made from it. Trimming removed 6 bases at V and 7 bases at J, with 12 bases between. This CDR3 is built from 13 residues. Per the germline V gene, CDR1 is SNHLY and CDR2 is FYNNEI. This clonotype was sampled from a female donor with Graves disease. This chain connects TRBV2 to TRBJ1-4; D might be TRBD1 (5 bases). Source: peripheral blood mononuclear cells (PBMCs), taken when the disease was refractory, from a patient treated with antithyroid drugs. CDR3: CASRGLAREKLFF. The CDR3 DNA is TGTGCCAGCAGGGGACTAGCTCGTGAAAAACTGTTTTTT.